This entry lists 20 T cell receptor beta chains sequenced from one sample in a study of T-cell reconstitution after alpha-beta-depleted transplantation in children. Unique molecular identifiers were used to barcode this TCRbeta library. TCRdb redid the calling of the PCR reads with MiXCR, one entry per CDR3 protein. Here the sample spans about 440,000 distinct CDR3 sequences, roughly two fifths being singletons. The sample here was PBMCs, taken before TCRalphabeta/CD19-depleted stem cell transplant. These TCRs come from a girl aged 2 to 9 with aplastic anemia, due to receive a stem cell transplant.

This rearrangement joins TRBV20-1 to TRBJ1-1; 9 bases are a match to TRBD1. Germline values: CDR1 DFQATT, CDR2 SNEGSKA (reference sequence). This CDR3 is built from 14 residues. V lost 4 bases, J lost 1 base, and 4 bases stayed unmatched. CDR3 bases: TGCAGTGCTATCCCGGGACAGGGGAACACTGAAGCTTTCTTT. Its protein is CSAIPGQGNTEAFF.

V usage is TRBV20-1 and J usage is TRBJ2-5, with 7 bases aligning to TRBD2. CDR3 size: 14 residues. Germline trimming cut 4 bases from V and 1 base from J; bases unmatched to any gene: 6. Germline CDR1 is DFQATT and CDR2 is SNEGSKA (reference sequence). CDR3 DNA sequence: TGCAGTGCTAAAACCGGGACTACCCAAGAGACCCAGTACTTC. Protein product: CSAKTGTTQETQYF.

This clonotype was seen only a few times. The V and J genes are TRBV5-1 and TRBJ2-1, with a weak D call TRBD2 (6 bases). The CDR3 extends over 17 amino acids. CDR1 and CDR2 from the germline V gene are SGHRS and YFSETQ. The V gene lost 0 bases and the J gene lost 3 bases, with 16 bases spanning the gap. The CDR3 DNA follows: TGCGCCAGCAGCTTGGCCAATATGGGACTGAGCTACAATGAGCAGTTCTTC. Encoded protein: CASSLANMGLSYNEQFF.

V is TRBV12-3 or TRBV12-4 and J is TRBJ1-5, with a tentative D call TRBD1 (5 bases). Trimming cost V 3 bases and J 2 bases, with 11 bases left between them. The CDR3 totals 15 residues. CDR3 amino acids: CASSLEGKGNQPQHF. In DNA, the CDR3 is TGTGCCAGCAGTTTGGAGGGGAAAGGCAATCAGCCCCAGCATTTT.

This clonotype was recorded a few times. The chain links TRBV11-2 to TRBJ1-6; the D gene is possibly TRBD1 (6 bases). This CDR3 region has 14 residues. V was shortened by 0 bases and J by 9 bases, with 9 bases between the two germline ends. The V gene's germline CDR1 is SGHAT and CDR2 FQNNGV. The CDR3: CASSLDRGASPLHF. The CDR3 DNA sequence: TGTGCCAGCAGCTTAGACAGGGGAGCTTCACCCCTCCACTTT.

This clonotype came up many times. The chain links TRBV7-2 to TRBJ1-2, with D unresolved. V lost 4 bases to trimming and J lost 6 bases, with 15 bases between them. The CDR3 covers 14 residues. Germline V gives CDR1 SGHTA, CDR2 FQGNSA. The CDR3 sequence: CASSSYMDSDGYTF. In DNA, the CDR3 is TGTGCCAGCAGCTCTTACATGGACTCGGATGGCTACACCTTC.

The chain has TRBV2 and TRBJ2-1, with 10 bases that match TRBD1. Trimming at V came to 5 bases and at J to 9 bases, leaving 4 bases not matched to a gene. The V gene's germline CDR1 is SNHLY and CDR2 FYNNEI. The CDR3 totals 13 residues. The CDR3 sequence is CASSRDRGAEQFF. CDR3 sequence (DNA): TGTGCCAGCAGTCGGGACAGGGGCGCTGAGCAGTTCTTC. The complete variable domain, with remaining parts taken from reference TRBV2 and TRBJ2-1, reads EPEVTQTPSHQVTQMGQEVILRCVPISNHLYFYWYRQILGQKVEFLVSFYNNEISEKSEIFDDQFSVERPDGSNFTLKIRSTKLEDSAMYFCASSRDRGAEQFFGPGTRLTVL.

The chain combines TRBV18 with TRBJ2-3, with 7 bases identical to TRBD1. This CDR3 has 16 residues. The germline V gene encodes CDR1 KGHSH and CDR2 LQKENI. With V trimmed by 4 bases and J by 1 base, 8 bases remained unmatched. This CDR3 is CASSLGQTHGTDTQYF. The CDR3 DNA follows: TGTGCCAGCTCACTGGGACAGACACACGGCACAGATACGCAGTATTTT.

The CDR3 protein is CASSGGESTDTQYF. CDR3 nucleotides: TGCGCCAGCAGTGGAGGCGAGAGCACAGATACGCAGTATTTT. V gene TRBV5-1 combines with J gene TRBJ2-3, with D tentatively TRBD2 (5 bases). CDR3 length equals 14 residues. The V end was cut by 5 bases, the J end by 0 bases, with 10 bases between. CDR1 is SGHRS, CDR2 YFSETQ, per germline.

The rearrangement joins TRBV30 to TRBJ2-1, with 7 bases matching TRBD2. The germline V gene encodes CDR1 GTSNPN and CDR2 SVGIG (reference sequence). Trimming took 8 bases from V and 2 from J; bases not matched to a gene: 9. The CDR3 has 14 residues. The DNA of the CDR3 is TGTGCCGGTTCTAGCGGCTTTACCTACAATGAGCAGTTCTTC. It translates to CAGSSGFTYNEQFF.

This clonotype has a count of ten or more. The chain uses TRBV5-1 and TRBJ1-4; the D is unclear. The CDR3 is 15 amino acids. V was pared by 0 bases and J by 0 bases, with 6 bases between. Germline CDR1 is SGHRS and CDR2 is YFSETQ. In DNA, the CDR3 is TGCGCCAGCAGCTTGGGGCCCTCAACTAATGAAAAACTGTTTTTT. Its translation is CASSLGPSTNEKLFF.

This clonotype appeared many times. The rearrangement joins TRBV9 to TRBJ2-7; unclear D gene. V lost 4 bases, J lost 5 bases, and 25 bases lay in between. There are 17 residues in the CDR3. Germline V gene data show CDR1 as SGDLS and CDR2 as YYNGEE. The CDR3 sequence: CASSTDPGRLGGHEQYF. Written as DNA, the CDR3 is TGTGCCAGCAGCACCGACCCCGGACGCCTGGGCGGCCACGAGCAGTACTTC.

As regards this clonotype: The CDR3 does not end in the conserved phenylalanine or tryptophan, so this is likely a read error. The gene calls are TRBV6-4 and TRBJ2-3; D tentatively fits TRBD1 or TRBD2 (5 bases each). This CDR3 region has 15 residues. The V end lost 6 bases, the J end lost 0 bases, and 13 bases lay between the germline ends. Germline V CDR1 and CDR2: MRHNA, SNTAGT. The CDR3 nucleotides are TGTGCCAGCAGGAGGGACGGATCTAGCACAGATACGCAGTATTAT. This translates into CASRRDGSSTDTQYY.

The sample holds many counts of this clonotype. The chain joins TRBV20-1 to TRBJ1-5; D gene ambiguous. Trimming stripped 2 bases from V and 6 bases from J, with 11 bases between. CDR1 and CDR2 (germline): DFQATT, SNEGSKA (reference sequence). The CDR3 is 13 amino acids. The CDR3 here is CSARNSFAQPQHF. The CDR3 nucleotides are TGCAGTGCTAGAAATAGTTTCGCTCAGCCCCAGCATTTT.

This clonotype came up a few times. The chain has TRBV5-1 and TRBJ2-7, with D perhaps TRBD2 (6 bases). Germline assignment: CDR1 SGHRS and CDR2 YFSETQ. Trimming left V 3 bases short and J 0 bases short, with 10 bases between. The CDR3 is 14 residues long. CDR3 sequence: CASSYGSPSYEQYF. The CDR3 coding sequence is TGCGCCAGCAGCTACGGGAGCCCCTCCTACGAGCAGTACTTC.

The CDR3 protein is CASSQELGSLAHF. The CDR3 DNA sequence: TGCGCCAGCAGCCAAGAATTAGGCAGTTTAGCCCATTTT. The V gene is TRBV4-1, the J gene TRBJ1-5; unclear D gene. V was cut by 0 bases and J by 16 bases, with 16 bases left in between. This CDR3 has 13 residues. Germline V gene data show CDR1 as MGHRA and CDR2 as YSYEKL.

In its sample, this clonotype was seen a few times. This rearrangement joins TRBV5-5 to TRBJ1-6, with 7 bases matching TRBD1. The CDR3 length is 15 residues. Trimming took 0 bases from V and 10 from J; bases not matched to a gene: 7. From germline, CDR1 is SGHKS and CDR2 YYEKEE (reference sequence). The CDR3 loop reads CASSLGRDSKSPLHF. Written as DNA, the CDR3 is TGTGCCAGCAGCTTGGGCCGGGACAGCAAATCACCCCTCCACTTT.

The V call is TRBV20-1, the J call TRBJ2-7; 8 bases align to TRBD1. J lost 1 base, V lost 4 bases, and 3 bases had no gene match. The CDR3 is made up of 13 amino acids. Germline lookup yields CDR1 DFQATT and CDR2 SNEGSKA (reference sequence). CDR3 region: CSAMTGVSYEQYF. The DNA of the CDR3 is TGCAGTGCTATGACAGGGGTTTCCTACGAGCAGTACTTC.

This clonotype was detected ten times or more. V is TRBV5-1 and J is TRBJ2-5; D unresolved. The CDR3 runs 12 residues. CDR1 SGHRS and CDR2 YFSETQ come from the germline V gene. Trimming left V 1 base short and J 0 bases short, with 1 base between. For the CDR3, the DNA is TGCGCCAGCAGCTTGTACCAAGAGACCCAGTACTTC. Its translation is CASSLYQETQYF.

This clonotype came up many times. The rearrangement links TRBV20-1 to TRBJ1-5; no clear D. The CDR3 runs 15 residues. Germline CDR1 DFQATT, CDR2 SNEGSKA (reference sequence). V was pared by 0 bases and J by 6 bases, with 15 bases between. CDR3 DNA: TGCAGTGCTAGAGATCAGGTAGACCCCCTTCAGCCCCAGCATTTT. This sequence encodes CSARDQVDPLQPQHF.